The 8 T cell receptor beta chains in this list originate from one sample, sequenced in a study of blood T cell repertoires in COVID-19. Profiled with immunoSEQ multiplex PCR; TCRdb holds only in-frame clones, not every one. The sample records 140,000 to 150,000 clones, around 83% being singletons. The sequencing sample was made of peripheral blood. Receptors originate from a man between 60 and 70 years old with active or convalescent COVID-19.

This clone was found once. This chain connects TRBV24-1 to TRBJ1-1; 8 nucleotides match TRBD1. Germline V gives CDR1 KGHDR, CDR2 SFDVKD. V was pared by 9 bases and J by 1 base, with 9 bases of the junction left unmatched. This CDR3 region has 15 residues. CDR3 protein: CATQYGQGTNTEAFF. CDR3 coding DNA: TGTGCCACCCAGTATGGACAGGGCACGAACACTGAAGCTTTCTTT.

The rearrangement uses TRBV6-2 or TRBV6-3 and TRBJ2-7; 9 bases match TRBD2. J lost 0 bases, V lost 6 bases, and 3 bases had no gene match. From germline, CDR1 is MNHEY and CDR2 SVGEGT. This CDR3 has 14 amino acids. As DNA, the CDR3 is TGTGCCAGCAGCCTAGCGGGGAGCTCCTACGAGCAGTACTTC. Translated: CASSLAGSSYEQYF.

This clone was seen only once. The chain has TRBV5-4 and TRBJ2-2, with 7 positions matching TRBD1. V was pared by 4 bases and J by 2 bases, with 5 bases of the junction left unmatched. CDR1 is SGHNT, CDR2 YYREEE, per germline (reference sequence). The CDR3 length is 15 residues. This CDR3 is CASSPGQKNTGELFF. The DNA for the CDR3 is TGTGCCAGCAGCCCGGGACAGAAAAACACCGGGGAGCTGTTTTTT.

V and J are TRBV7-2 and TRBJ2-5; maybe TRBD2 (6 bases). This CDR3 spans 18 amino acids. The germline V gene has CDR1 SGHTA and CDR2 FQGNSA. Deletions cut 1 base from V and 5 bases from J, with 23 bases between. The CDR3 protein is CASSLGRAGLLTRETQYF. CDR3 bases: TGTGCCAGCAGCTTAGGCCGAGCCGGACTACTAACGCGGGAGACCCAGTACTTC.

The genes are TRBV7-9 and TRBJ2-7, with 8 positions matching TRBD1. The CDR3 runs 15 residues. The ends lost 5 bases at V and 5 bases at J; junction bases unmatched: 11. CDR1 is SEHNR, CDR2 FQNEAQ, per germline (reference sequence). As DNA, the CDR3 is TGTGCCAGCAGCGCAGGACAGGGTGGGATAAACGAGCAGTACTTC. Protein sequence: CASSAGQGGINEQYF.

The CDR3 sequence: CASSILTGVNQPQHF. CDR3 nucleotides: TGTGCCAGTAGTATCCTCACAGGGGTTAATCAGCCCCAGCATTTT. V and J are TRBV19 and TRBJ1-5, with TRBD1 identical over 7 bases. The CDR3 spans 15 residues. Germline CDR1 and CDR2: LNHDA and SQIVND (reference sequence). With V trimmed by 3 bases and J by 4 bases, 6 bases remained unmatched.

This clone came up once. The chain joins TRBV27 to TRBJ2-3; 12 nucleotides agree with TRBD2. Germline V gives CDR1 MNHEY, CDR2 SMNVEV (reference sequence). This CDR3 contains 17 residues. V was pared by 5 bases and J by 3 bases, with 9 bases of the junction left unmatched. The CDR3 region has the DNA TGTGCCAGCAGTCTTCAACTAACTAGCGGGGGGACAGATACGCAGTATTTT. This translates into CASSLQLTSGGTDTQYF.

In this sample, this clone turned up a few times. The chain uses TRBV5-8 and TRBJ1-2; D is undetermined. This CDR3 is 12 amino acids long. Germline V gene data show CDR1 as SGHTS and CDR2 as YDEGEE. Trimming removed 2 bases from V and 8 bases from J, with 10 bases in between. The CDR3 sequence is CASSLGRGGYTF. The DNA of the CDR3 is TGTGCCAGCAGCTTAGGGAGAGGCGGCTACACCTTC.